Ten or more counts support the clone carrying this T cell receptor beta chain. The antigen remains unidentified. The sample comes from a study of CD8 T cells in ankylosing spondylitis. General study points: Prior literature has documented some motif variants in synovial fluid and blood from reactive arthritis. Clones tied to disease were said to be significantly enriched in matched ankylosing spondylitis synovial fluid. The study identified a TCR beta motif of 7 or 8 highly homologous variants that appeared characteristic of ankylosing spondylitis blood.

For TCR beta, libraries came from quantitative 5'-RACE with molecular barcodes. TCRdb analysed the 5' RACE reads with MiXCR anew, one entry per CDR3 protein. The table has about 240,000 distinct CDR3 sequences, roughly 8.6% seen once; the top ten hold under 7.5%. This TCR came from a male donor with ankylosing spondylitis or in good health (not recorded which). The sequenced sample consisted of blood, either unsorted or a sorted T cell fraction (not recorded which).

The CDR3 region is CSASSGGAYNEQFF. The CDR3, as DNA: TGCAGTGCTAGTTCGGGGGGGGCCTACAATGAGCAGTTCTTC. The J gene is TRBJ2-1, the V gene TRBV20-1, with 8 bases aligning to TRBD2. CDR1 DFQATT and CDR2 SNEGSKA come from the germline V gene (reference sequence). The V gene end was trimmed by 3 bases and the J gene end by 2 bases; junction bases not matched to a gene: 3. The CDR3 runs 14 residues.